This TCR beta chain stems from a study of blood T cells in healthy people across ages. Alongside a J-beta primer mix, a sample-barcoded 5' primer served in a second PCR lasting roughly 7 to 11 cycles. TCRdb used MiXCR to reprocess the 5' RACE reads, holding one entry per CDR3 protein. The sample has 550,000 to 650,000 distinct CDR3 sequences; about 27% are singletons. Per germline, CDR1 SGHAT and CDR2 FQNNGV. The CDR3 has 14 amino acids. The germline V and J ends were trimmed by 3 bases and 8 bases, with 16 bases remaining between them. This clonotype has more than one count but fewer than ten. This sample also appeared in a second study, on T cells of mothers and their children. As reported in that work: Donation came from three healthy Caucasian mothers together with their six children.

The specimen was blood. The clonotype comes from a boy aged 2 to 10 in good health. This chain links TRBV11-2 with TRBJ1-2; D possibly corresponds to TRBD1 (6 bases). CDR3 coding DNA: TGTGCCAGCAGCTTCCAAGGGGGGGGTAGCGGCTACACCTTC. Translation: CASSFQGGGSGYTF.